The 23 T cell receptor beta chains in this list originate from one sample, sequenced in a study of graft-versus-host responses after intestinal transplantation. Method: immunoSEQ multiplex PCR; TCRdb's copy keeps in-frame clones and lacks some. Found here are more than 80,000 clones, 85% to 90% of them singletons; the top ten hold under 0.4%. Which antigens these TCRs recognize remains unknown. The sequenced sample was unstimulated CD4+ T cells sorted from spleen or lymph node cells, obtained before intestinal transplant. Source of these receptors: a human donor who received an intestinal transplant.

The J gene is TRBJ2-7, the V gene TRBV7-2, with D possibly TRBD1 on 6 matching bases. Trimming cost V 3 bases and J 7 bases, with 16 bases left between them. The germline V gene encodes CDR1 SGHTA and CDR2 FQGNSA. The CDR3 runs 14 residues. The CDR3 protein is CASSFRGPPGEQYF. The DNA of the CDR3 is TGTGCCAGCAGCTTCAGGGGACCTCCGGGGGAGCAGTACTTC.

The rearrangement links TRBV15 to TRBJ2-5; 7 positions agree with TRBD2. This CDR3 contains 15 residues. Germline V CDR1 and CDR2: LNHNV, YYDKDF (reference sequence). Trimming took 0 bases from V and 5 from J; bases not matched to a gene: 6. The CDR3 DNA reads as TGTGCCACCAGCAGAGACCTAGCGGCCGGGGAGACCCAGTACTTC. This gives the protein CATSRDLAAGETQYF.

The V and J genes are TRBV18 and TRBJ1-2; D is unclear. Germline assignment: CDR1 KGHSH and CDR2 LQKENI. The CDR3 length is 14 residues. V lost 3 bases and J 4 bases, leaving 12 bases between the germline ends. The CDR3 loop is CASSPGDYGYGYTF. CDR3 coding DNA: TGTGCCAGCTCACCGGGAGATTATGGCTATGGCTACACCTTC.

The V call is TRBV19, the J call TRBJ1-1; D is unclear. Looked up from germline, CDR1 is LNHDA and CDR2 is SQIVND (reference sequence). The CDR3 is made up of 12 amino acids. Trimming cost V 3 bases and J 1 base, with 3 bases left between them. The CDR3, as DNA: TGTGCCAGTAGTATCCAGAACACTGAAGCTTTCTTT. Amino acids: CASSIQNTEAFF.

This chain joins TRBV28 and TRBJ1-4, with D possibly TRBD1 on 6 matching bases. The CDR3 runs to 16 residues. V was pared by 4 bases and J by 8 bases, with 20 bases between. Looked up from germline, CDR1 is MDHEN and CDR2 is SYDVKM. The CDR3 nucleotides are TGTGCCAGCAGTTCCGACCAGGGGTTAAGGGGGGAAAAACTGTTTTTT. Amino acids: CASSSDQGLRGEKLFF.

This clone was counted a single time. The CDR3 DNA is TGCAGCGTCCATCCACGGGCCTACAATGAGCAGTTCTTC. Protein sequence: CSVHPRAYNEQFF. This chain joins TRBV29-1 and TRBJ2-1; no clear D gene. Germline V gives CDR1 SQVTM, CDR2 ANQGSEA. The CDR3 is 13 residues long. V lost 6 bases and J lost 2, with 11 bases in between.

V and J are TRBV9 and TRBJ1-2, with a weak D call TRBD1 (5 bases). Germline V gene sequence: CDR1 SGDLS, CDR2 YYNGEE. This CDR3 is 14 amino acids long. Trimming cost V 3 bases and J 7 bases, with 16 bases left between them. The DNA of the CDR3 is TGTGCCAGCAGCGCCGACAGTACCATTACTGGCTACACCTTC. Its protein product is CASSADSTITGYTF.

The chain is built from TRBV6-1 and TRBJ2-1; D is unresolved. The CDR3 totals 11 residues. The germline V gene encodes CDR1 MNHNS and CDR2 SASEGT. Trimming removed 7 bases from V and 5 bases from J, with 6 bases in between. The CDR3 loop reads CASNRDNEQFF. CDR3 in DNA: TGTGCCAGCAACAGAGACAATGAGCAGTTCTTC.

This chain links TRBV5-4 with TRBJ2-3; 11 bases are shared with TRBD2. J was trimmed by 5 bases and V by 0 bases; bases with no gene match: 8. The length of the CDR3 is 17 residues. Germline loops: CDR1 SGHNT, CDR2 YYREEE (reference sequence). The CDR3 DNA is TGTGCCAGCAGCTTGGACCCCACTAGCGGGGGTGGAGATACGCAGTATTTT. It encodes CASSLDPTSGGGDTQYF.

The V and J genes are TRBV7-6 and TRBJ2-2, with TRBD1 identical over 10 bases. CDR3 size: 15 residues. Germline V gene lookup returns CDR1 SGHVS and CDR2 FNYEAQ. Trimming at V came to 4 bases and at J to 7 bases, leaving 6 bases not matched to a gene. The CDR3 bases are TGTGCCAGCAGCTGGACAGGGGGTACGGGCGGGGAGCTGTTTTTT. This codes for CASSWTGGTGGELFF.

The chain links TRBV2 to TRBJ2-4; 7 nucleotides align to TRBD1. The CDR3 totals 15 residues. The V gene's germline CDR1 is SNHLY and CDR2 FYNNEI. The V segment lost 7 bases and the J segment 0 bases; nucleotides outside the gene matches: 6. The CDR3 nucleotides are TGTGCCAGCACAACAGGGGCCCTAGCCAAAAACATTCAGTACTTC. Its translation: CASTTGALAKNIQYF. The complete variable domain, with remaining parts taken from reference TRBV2 and TRBJ2-4, reads EPEVTQTPSHQVTQMGQEVILRCVPISNHLYFYWYRQILGQKVEFLVSFYNNEISEKSEIFDDQFSVERPDGSNFTLKIRSTKLEDSAMYFCASTTGALAKNIQYFGAGTRLSVL.

The chain employs TRBV11-2 and TRBJ2-1; D may be TRBD1 (6 bases). Deletions cut 5 bases from V and 2 bases from J, with 16 bases between. Germline lookup yields CDR1 SGHAT and CDR2 FQNNGV. The CDR3 consists of 16 residues. Here the CDR3 DNA reads TGTGCCAGCAGCCCCTTCGGCAGGGGCCCCTACAATGAGCAGTTCTTC. Its translation is CASSPFGRGPYNEQFF.

This clone has a single count. The chain employs TRBV5-4 and TRBJ2-5; 7 positions agree with TRBD2. The tail of the sequence fits TRBJ2-7 better, so the J call may be wrong. The CDR3 length is 17 residues. From germline, CDR1 is SGHNT and CDR2 YYREEE (reference sequence). This CDR3 reads CASSLREVAGASYEQYF. The CDR3 DNA sequence: TGTGCCAGCAGCTTAAGGGAGGTTGCGGGAGCCTCCTACGAGCAGTACTTC.

V and J are TRBV7-2 and TRBJ2-3; 11 nucleotides agree with TRBD2. CDR3 size: 18 residues. Germline CDR1 reads SGHTA; CDR2 reads FQGNSA. V lost 5 bases and J lost 0; bases outside the gene matches: 10. This CDR3 is CASSRLAGGDLSTDTQYF. DNA of the CDR3: TGTGCCAGCAGCCGCCTAGCGGGAGGTGACTTAAGCACAGATACGCAGTATTTT.

The J gene is TRBJ2-6, the V gene TRBV27; D is perhaps TRBD1 (6 bases). The germline V and J ends were trimmed by 5 bases and 0 bases, with 11 bases remaining between them. The CDR3 extends over 16 amino acids. Germline V lookup: CDR1 MNHEY, CDR2 SMNVEV (reference sequence). CDR3 nucleotide sequence: TGTGCCAGCAGTCCCCAGGGGAGCTCTGGGGCCAACGTCCTGACTTTC. Translated, it gives CASSPQGSSGANVLTF.

The CDR3 sequence: CASSRSLGQGDEKLFF. Written as DNA, the CDR3 is TGCGCCAGCAGCCGATCTCTGGGACAGGGGGATGAAAAACTGTTTTTT. The chain recombines TRBV4-1 with TRBJ1-4; 11 nucleotides agree with TRBD1. The CDR3 extends over 16 amino acids. CDR1 and CDR2 from the germline V gene are MGHRA and YSYEKL. Trimming cost V 4 bases and J 6 bases; bases outside gene matches: 7.

The genes are TRBV2 and TRBJ2-1; tentative D call: TRBD2 (5 bases). The germline gives CDR1 SNHLY, CDR2 FYNNEI. This CDR3 has 17 residues. V was cut by 4 bases and J by 4 bases, with 20 bases left in between. This CDR3 reads CASSGLPMFDSYNEQFF. DNA of the CDR3: TGTGCCAGCAGTGGACTACCTATGTTTGACTCGTACAATGAGCAGTTCTTC.

The V gene is TRBV5-4, the J gene TRBJ1-3, with D possibly TRBD1 on 6 matching bases. Germline values: CDR1 SGHNT, CDR2 YYREEE (reference sequence). Trimming removed 0 bases from V and 2 bases from J, with 15 bases in between. The CDR3 sequence is 17 residues long. Here the CDR3 DNA reads TGTGCCAGCAGCTTGGGAGGGGCAGGGGCTACTGGAAACACCATATATTTT. It specifies CASSLGGAGATGNTIYF.

The V and J genes are TRBV30 and TRBJ1-4, with D unresolved. The V and J ends lost 3 bases and 8 bases respectively, with 19 bases between them. The CDR3 spans 15 residues. Germline CDR1 GTSNPN, CDR2 SVGIG (reference sequence). The DNA of the CDR3 is TGTGCCTGGAGCGAGGCCCTAAAGGTTCGGGAAAAACTGTTTTTT. This encodes CAWSEALKVREKLFF.

The rearrangement joins TRBV2 to TRBJ1-2; maybe TRBD1 (6 bases). Looked up from germline, CDR1 is SNHLY and CDR2 is FYNNEI. The CDR3 consists of 12 residues. The V end was cut by 10 bases, the J end by 8 bases, with 17 bases between. This CDR3 reads CATNRDSGGYTF. In nucleotides, the CDR3 is TGTGCCACTAACAGGGATTCGGGGGGCTACACCTTC.

The V and J genes are TRBV28 and TRBJ2-7; 7 bases agree with TRBD1. CDR1 and CDR2 (germline): MDHEN, SYDVKM. Trimming cost V 5 bases and J 2 bases; bases outside gene matches: 9. The CDR3 consists of 15 residues. The CDR3 region has the DNA TGTGCCAGCAGTCAAGATACGACAGGGACCTACGAGCAGTACTTC. As protein: CASSQDTTGTYEQYF.

This clone was observed once. The rearrangement joins TRBV6-1 to TRBJ2-7; no clear D. Trimming pared 2 bases from V and 6 bases from J, leaving 11 bases between. Germline V lookup: CDR1 MNHNS, CDR2 SASEGT. This CDR3 has 13 residues. The CDR3 nucleotides are TGTGCCAGCAGTGAAAATCGGGTGAGCGAGCAGTACTTC. This gives the protein CASSENRVSEQYF.

This clone has only a few counts. The rearrangement joins TRBV5-4 to TRBJ1-2; D is perhaps TRBD1 (6 bases). V lost 4 bases and J lost 8, with 18 bases in between. Per the germline V gene, CDR1 is SGHNT and CDR2 is YYREEE (reference sequence). The CDR3 is 14 amino acids. The CDR3 here is CASSPQGQIRGYTF. DNA for the CDR3: TGTGCCAGCAGCCCACAGGGCCAGATCCGAGGCTACACCTTC.